The present T cell receptor beta chain was sequenced within a study of T cell responses to AZD1222 COVID-19 vaccine. Study-level results: With two AZD1222 doses given, Spike-specific TCR breadth and depth both rose.

Notes on this clone: Its antigen remains unidentified.

CDR1 is KGHSH, CDR2 LQKENI, per germline. This CDR3 is 14 amino acids long. With V trimmed by 3 bases and J by 3 bases, 3 bases remained unmatched. Sequenced by immunoSEQ multiplex PCR; TCRdb stores in-frame clones only, minus some. The data show 90,000 to 150,000 clones, 70% to 90% seen once. Sequencing used peripheral blood, obtained 28 days after the second AZD1222 dose. The sequence came from an adult who received the AZD1222 COVID-19 vaccine. The rearrangement uses TRBV18 and TRBJ2-5; TRBD1 matches 8 bases. The CDR3 is CASSPATGEETQYF. CDR3 in DNA: TGTGCCAGCTCACCGGCGACAGGGGAAGAGACCCAGTACTTC.